The clone carrying this T cell receptor beta chain was observed a handful of times. Its antigen is as yet unknown. The CDR3 is made up of 14 amino acids. Trimming took 5 bases from V and 2 from J; bases not matched to a gene: 4. Germline values: CDR1 SGHTA, CDR2 FQGTGA. Documented treatment: approximately nine-day PBMC culture with coronavirus spike peptide pools or control peptides (ViraFEST assay). Cultured CD4+ T-cell DNA underwent Oncomine TCR Beta short-read sequencing. Each CDR3 protein is one row after TCRdb ran MiXCR on the PCR reads. This table has over 15,000 distinct CDR3 sequences, 30% to 45% appearing once. The sample originates from a study of vaccination and CD4 T cells after COVID-19. Study-wide background: The cells in question were stimulated using overlapping spike peptides derived from SARS-CoV-2, HCoV-NL63, HCoV-OC43 and HCoV-229E. Treatment of control cultures consisted of a CEFX pool, an HIV-1 Nef pool, or no peptide.

Points from the study as a whole: Median SARS-CoV-2-reactive clonotypes rose from approximately 23 to 38, not significantly.

This clonotype originated in a human donor with COVID-19. The sequenced material came from cultured CD4+ T cells from blood. J is TRBJ2-3 and V is TRBV7-3; 7 bases align to TRBD2. CDR3 sequence reads: CASSLLAATDTQYF. The DNA for the CDR3 is TGTGCCAGCAGCCTCCTAGCGGCCACAGATACGCAGTATTTT.